Each of the 29 T cell receptor beta chains below was sequenced from the same sample in a study of control samples from healthy donors and cancer patients. Generated by immunoSEQ multiplex PCR, the TCRdb table keeps only in-frame clones and is missing some. The repertoire consists of about 160,000 clones, with 95% to 96% occurring once and the leading ten covering 0.85% to 1.3%. Sequenced material: blood. The receptors here all came from a woman under 40 in good health.

The chain carries TRBV2 and TRBJ2-7; 8 bases fit TRBD1. The CDR3 consists of 12 residues. Looked up from germline, CDR1 is SNHLY and CDR2 is FYNNEI. V gave up 6 bases and J gave up 3 bases; unmatched junction bases: 1. The CDR3 nucleotides are TGTGCCAGCAGAACAGGGGGCTACGAGCAGTACTTC. Its protein is CASRTGGYEQYF.

A remark on this clone: Other nucleotide sequences from this sample produce the same CDR3. The rearrangement links TRBV6-4 to TRBJ2-2; D assignment may be TRBD1 or TRBD2 (6 bases each). V lost 3 bases to trimming and J lost 3 bases, with 8 bases between them. The germline V gene encodes CDR1 MRHNA and CDR2 SNTAGT. The CDR3 totals 14 residues. The CDR3 reads CASSDGGHTGELFF. The CDR3 bases are TGTGCCAGCAGTGATGGGGGGCACACCGGGGAGCTGTTTTTT.

This chain joins TRBV15 and TRBJ1-5, with D unresolved. From germline, CDR1 is LNHNV and CDR2 YYDKDF (reference sequence). The CDR3 is 16 residues long. Trimming took off 0 bases at V and 7 bases at J, with 16 bases between the two ends. Here the CDR3 reads CATSRDPGRVGQPQHF. The CDR3 bases are TGTGCCACCAGCAGAGACCCTGGGAGGGTCGGGCAGCCCCAGCATTTT.

The V call is TRBV30, the J call TRBJ1-4; D remains ambiguous. Germline CDR1 is GTSNPN and CDR2 is SVGIG (reference sequence). Trimming removed 4 bases at V and 3 bases at J, with 9 bases between. The CDR3 is 13 residues long. The CDR3 reads CAWTALSNEKLFF. CDR3 sequence (DNA): TGTGCCTGGACGGCTCTATCTAATGAAAAACTGTTTTTT.

The chain couples TRBV11-2 to TRBJ1-5; D is unresolved. Trimming left V 1 base short and J 11 bases short, with 15 bases between. Germline V CDR1 and CDR2: SGHAT, FQNNGV. The CDR3 has 14 residues. The CDR3 DNA follows: TGTGCCAGCAGCTTAGGACCCAGCACCGGCTCCCAGCATTTT. Translating it yields CASSLGPSTGSQHF.

This chain joins TRBV28 and TRBJ1-2, with D tentatively TRBD1 (5 bases). Trimming removed 7 bases at V and 3 bases at J, with 18 bases between. The CDR3 spans 15 residues. Germline values: CDR1 MDHEN, CDR2 SYDVKM. The CDR3 spells CASTQPQGRDYGYTF. In DNA form, the CDR3 reads TGTGCCAGCACCCAACCCCAGGGACGGGACTATGGCTACACCTTC.

This chain connects TRBV19 to TRBJ2-7; possibly TRBD1 or TRBD2 for D (6 bases each). CDR1 LNHDA and CDR2 SQIVND come from the germline V gene (reference sequence). CDR3 length: 14 residues. V dropped 10 bases and J dropped 4 bases, with 20 bases sitting between them. The CDR3 loop reads CATPPGGPVYEQYF. The CDR3, as DNA: TGTGCCACCCCACCCGGGGGCCCAGTTTACGAGCAGTACTTC.

This rearrangement joins TRBV6-5 to TRBJ1-1; D perhaps matches TRBD1 (5 bases). With 2 bases removed from V and 1 base from J, the gap between germline ends came to 8 bases. This CDR3 contains 14 residues. The germline V gene has CDR1 MNHEY and CDR2 SVGAGI. CDR3 sequence reads: CASSYTGTNTEAFF. As DNA, the CDR3 is TGTGCCAGCAGTTACACGGGGACGAACACTGAAGCTTTCTTT.

The V call is TRBV10-3, the J call TRBJ2-2, with TRBD2 identical over 16 bases. The length of the CDR3 is 18 residues. Per germline, CDR1 ENHRY and CDR2 SYGVKD. Trimming took 5 bases from V and 4 from J; bases not matched to a gene: 7. The CDR3 sequence: CAISPGLAGGPLTGELFF. CDR3 in DNA: TGTGCCATCAGTCCGGGACTAGCGGGGGGGCCCCTCACCGGGGAGCTGTTTTTT.

Only one count was recorded for this clone. The chain employs TRBV5-1 and TRBJ2-5, with a weak D call TRBD2 (7 bases). The germline V and J ends were trimmed by 4 bases and 7 bases, with 23 bases remaining between them. Germline values: CDR1 SGHRS, CDR2 YFSETQ. The CDR3 is 16 amino acids. The DNA of the CDR3 is TGCGCCAGCAGCCCTAGGGAGGGGGGCTCGTTGGGGACCCAGTACTTC. Protein product: CASSPREGGSLGTQYF.

The chain combines TRBV4-2 with TRBJ1-4; 8 bases fit TRBD1. V lost 1 base to trimming and J lost 4 bases; unmatched junction nucleotides: 2. Germline CDR1 is LGHNA and CDR2 is YNFKEQ. The CDR3 has 15 amino acids. The CDR3 is CASSQGGQVNEKLFF. CDR3 bases: TGTGCCAGCAGCCAAGGGGGACAGGTTAATGAAAAACTGTTTTTT.

This clone appeared once. V is TRBV7-4 and J is TRBJ1-2, with D unclear. Germline V lookup: CDR1 SGHVT, CDR2 SQSDAQ. The V and J ends lost 6 bases and 4 bases respectively, with 21 bases between them. The CDR3 loop spans 16 amino acids. CDR3 sequence reads: CASSLTPQEPPYGYTF. The DNA of the CDR3 is TGTGCCAGCAGTCTCACCCCGCAGGAGCCACCCTATGGCTACACCTTC.

The chain's CDR3 is CASRPKGGSVSIQYF. CDR3 bases: TGTGCCAGCAGACCTAAAGGCGGGAGCGTTTCCATTCAGTACTTC. The V gene is TRBV7-2, the J gene TRBJ2-4; 7 bases are a match to TRBD2. The CDR3 extends over 15 amino acids. Germline V lookup: CDR1 SGHTA, CDR2 FQGNSA. J was trimmed by 9 bases and V by 6 bases; bases with no gene match: 14. The complete variable domain, with remaining parts taken from reference TRBV7-2 and TRBJ2-4, reads GAGVSQSPSNKVTEKGKDVELRCDPISGHTALYWYRQSLGQGLEFLIYFQGNSAPDKSGLPSDRFSAERTGGSVSTLTIQRTQQEDSAVYLCASRPKGGSVSIQYFGAGTRLSVL.

The chain employs TRBV14 and TRBJ1-2; unclear D gene. The CDR3 has 16 amino acids. CDR1 and CDR2 (germline): SGHDN, FVKESK. Deletions cut 0 bases from V and 3 bases from J, with 14 bases between. The CDR3 region has the DNA TGTGCCAGCAGCCAAGATGAGGGTGGGGTCCACTATGGCTACACCTTC. Translating gives CASSQDEGGVHYGYTF.

The chain has TRBV2 and TRBJ1-1, with a weak D call TRBD1 (5 bases). The CDR3 contains 13 residues. Trimming took 7 bases from V and 7 from J, leaving 16 bases between them. Germline CDR1 and CDR2: SNHLY and FYNNEI. The CDR3 sequence: CASTEWGSSEAFF. The CDR3 DNA is TGTGCCAGCACCGAATGGGGGAGCAGTGAAGCTTTCTTT.

This clone appeared once. The gene calls are TRBV9 and TRBJ1-4; a possible D gene is TRBD1 (5 bases). This CDR3 contains 15 residues. CDR1 SGDLS and CDR2 YYNGEE come from the germline V gene. V was pared by 0 bases and J by 6 bases, with 12 bases between. In nucleotides, the CDR3 is TGTGCCAGCAGCGTAGAGGGGCGGTTGGATGAAAAACTGTTTTTT. Protein product: CASSVEGRLDEKLFF. Full variable domain (rest looked up from reference TRBV9 and TRBJ1-4): DSGVTQTPKHLITATGQRVTLRCSPRSGDLSVYWYQQSLDQGLQFLIQYYNGEERAKGNILERFSAQQFPDLHSELNLSSLELGDSALYFCASSVEGRLDEKLFFGSGTQLSVL.

CDR3 residues: CASSLRTGGLNNSPLHF. CDR3 nucleotides: TGTGCCAGCAGCCTAAGGACAGGGGGCTTGAATAATTCACCCCTCCACTTT. This chain uses TRBV7-6 with TRBJ1-6; 11 bases agree with TRBD1. The CDR3 is made up of 17 amino acids. CDR1 and CDR2 from the germline V gene are SGHVS and FNYEAQ. With 5 bases clipped from V and 5 bases from J, the junction kept 8 bases outside the gene matches. Filled out from reference TRBV7-6 and TRBJ1-6, the complete variable domain reads GAGVSQSPRYKVTKRGQDVALRCDPISGHVSLYWYRQALGQGPEFLTYFNYEAQQDKSGLPNDRFSAERPEGSISTLTIQRTEQRDSAMYRCASSLRTGGLNNSPLHFGNGTRLTVT.

This rearrangement joins TRBV12-5 to TRBJ2-2; 9 bases align to TRBD2. The CDR3 has 20 residues. Germline lookup yields CDR1 LGHNT and CDR2 FRNRAP. V was clipped by 4 bases and J by 5 bases; unmatched bases: 20. In DNA form, the CDR3 reads TGTGCTAGTGGTTATTCTTCGGGACTAGCCATAACTGCAGGTACCGGGGAGCTGTTTTTT. Amino acids: CASGYSSGLAITAGTGELFF.

For the CDR3, the DNA is TGTGCCATTCGACTAGCGGCGAACACCGGGGAGCTGTTTTTT. This translates into CAIRLAANTGELFF. This chain connects TRBV10-3 to TRBJ2-2; the match to TRBD2 covers 9 bases. J lost 0 bases, V lost 9 bases, and 2 bases had no gene match. CDR1 and CDR2 (germline): ENHRY, SYGVKD. The CDR3 is made up of 14 amino acids.

The genes are TRBV10-3 and TRBJ2-2; D is unclear. Trimming removed 4 bases at V and 7 bases at J, with 4 bases between. The germline gives CDR1 ENHRY, CDR2 SYGVKD. CDR3 length: 11 amino acids. The CDR3 is CAISAGGELFF. CDR3 nucleotide sequence: TGTGCCATCAGTGCGGGCGGGGAGCTGTTTTTT.

This chain uses TRBV9 with TRBJ2-1; TRBD2 matches 15 bases. Germline V gene sequence: CDR1 SGDLS, CDR2 YYNGEE. This CDR3 spans 17 amino acids. V lost 2 bases to trimming and J lost 9 bases; unmatched junction nucleotides: 9. CDR3 region: CASSVQGLAGGKGEQFF. The CDR3 DNA sequence: TGTGCCAGCAGCGTGCAGGGACTAGCGGGAGGAAAGGGTGAGCAGTTCTTC.

The chain employs TRBV19 and TRBJ2-3; TRBD2 matches at 14 bases. Germline CDR1 reads LNHDA; CDR2 reads SQIVND (reference sequence). This CDR3 is 16 amino acids long. V lost 6 bases to trimming and J lost 6 bases; unmatched junction nucleotides: 8. The CDR3 reads CASRTTGTSGSDTQYF. CDR3 bases: TGTGCCAGTAGGACAACCGGGACTAGCGGGAGTGATACGCAGTATTTT.

CDR3 protein: CATRDDRAGGELFF. In nucleotides, the CDR3 is TGTGCCACCAGGGATGACAGGGCCGGCGGGGAGCTGTTTTTT. J is TRBJ2-2 and V is TRBV24-1; 7 bases map to TRBD1. The CDR3 length is 14 residues. V was clipped by 7 bases and J by 7 bases; unmatched bases: 8. CDR1 is KGHDR and CDR2 is SFDVKD in the germline V gene.

The chain combines TRBV5-1 with TRBJ2-7; TRBD1 matches at 10 bases. Germline V gives CDR1 SGHRS, CDR2 YFSETQ. This CDR3 spans 14 amino acids. V was clipped by 4 bases and J by 4 bases; unmatched bases: 5. The CDR3 is CASSKGQGGYEQYF. DNA for the CDR3: TGCGCCAGCAGCAAAGGACAGGGGGGATACGAGCAGTACTTC.

J is TRBJ1-3 and V is TRBV27, with no clear D. CDR3 length: 17 residues. Per germline, CDR1 MNHEY and CDR2 SMNVEV (reference sequence). V was pared by 4 bases and J by 3 bases, with 19 bases between. CDR3 residues: CASSSFRGGQDGNTIYF. The CDR3 DNA sequence: TGTGCCAGCAGTTCCTTTCGGGGAGGGCAGGATGGAAACACCATATATTTT.

This clone was counted a single time. CDR3 in DNA: TGCGCCAGCAGTTTGAGGCGGGCTCACACAGATACGCAGTATTTT. It codes for CASSLRRAHTDTQYF. The chain couples TRBV10-1 to TRBJ2-3, with D maybe TRBD2 (5 bases). V lost 5 bases and J lost 2, with 14 bases in between. CDR3 size: 15 residues. The V gene's germline CDR1 is WNHNN and CDR2 SYGVQD (reference sequence).

This chain uses TRBV28 with TRBJ1-5; D may be TRBD1 (5 bases). Germline values: CDR1 MDHEN, CDR2 SYDVKM. The CDR3 runs to 14 residues. The V gene lost 2 bases and the J gene lost 5 bases, with 10 bases spanning the gap. The CDR3 nucleotides read TGTGCCAGCAGTTTACATTCAGGGTATCAGCCCCAGCATTTT. This translates into CASSLHSGYQPQHF.

The chain has TRBV30 and TRBJ1-3; D not resolved. This CDR3 has 14 amino acids. Germline loops: CDR1 GTSNPN, CDR2 SVGIG (reference sequence). V gave up 3 bases and J gave up 2 bases, with 11 bases separating them. Here the CDR3 reads CAWSEGVTGNTIYF. CDR3 in DNA: TGTGCCTGGAGCGAAGGAGTCACTGGAAACACCATATATTTT.

The rearrangement joins TRBV27 to TRBJ1-1; 8 nucleotides line up with TRBD1. The CDR3 runs to 15 residues. From germline, CDR1 is MNHEY and CDR2 SMNVEV (reference sequence). V shed 6 bases, J shed 4 bases, and the junction held 10 bases outside the gene matches. The CDR3 spells CASSLRQGSGTEAFF. CDR3 in DNA: TGTGCCAGCAGCCTACGACAGGGGAGCGGCACTGAAGCTTTCTTT.